This T cell receptor beta chain was obtained from a study of shared clonotypes between healthy human individuals (dated by TCRdb to about 2020). Study-wide context: The cohort included a few men and a couple of women between 18 and 49 years of age. For each donor, CD4 naive and CD4 memory were each run on three plates, CD8 naive on two plates, and CD8 memory on one plate. To estimate repertoire size and how much clonotypes are shared between individuals, the study performed deep sequencing of blood TCR repertoires from a handful of healthy adults. Libraries were prepared and TCR repertoires were sequenced by different laboratories using diverse techniques, in order to increase sequencing depth and limit assay-specific biases. Each donor's leukapheresis produced roughly between about 0.8 and 10 billion PBMCs.

CD8 naive samples consisted of CD45RO-negative cells that were positively selected for CCR7, yielding a CD45RA+CCR7+ population without TemRA cells. The donors were healthy, HIV-negative adults who had no recently reported acute infections or vaccinations. Every donor was a Caucasian adult living in Nashville, Tennessee, USA. Blood was obtained by leukapheresis, after which PBMCs were separated by Ficoll-Histopaque density gradient centrifugation and cryopreserved in liquid nitrogen vapor phase. Analytical flow cytometry was used to check the purity and quantity of every magnetically sorted T cell population. Genomic DNA was isolated from every sorted fraction and measured by UV absorbance on a Nanodrop 2000c. General conclusions and limits of the study: Incomplete sequencing was indicated by rarefaction of sorted-subset datasets, despite the large sequencing depth. Across several donors, 5% to 6% of naive CD4, 3% to 3.5% of naive CD8, about 2.3% of memory CD4, and over 0.35% of memory CD8 clonotypes were shared. Sampling was limited to blood, and TCR repertoires in tissue likely differ from TCR repertoires in blood. Estimated clonotype richness was generally larger for naive than for memory subsets. Because the study included a small number of donors, the genetic and exposure-history diversity represented was limited. Pairwise subsampling indicated that sequencing depth was expected to affect the degree of clonotype sharing among donors. Compared with non-shared clonotypes, the clonotypes found in all four sorted-subset donors had higher generation probabilities.

The CDR3 covers 16 residues, taking in both the cysteine and the phenylalanine. The entry retains the CDR3 DNA only, 48 bases that are in frame from base 1. CDR1 is given as LNHDA and CDR2 as SQIVND, both from the germline V gene (reference sequence). Trimmed from V: 6 bases; trimmed from J: 3 bases; junction bases lacking a gene match: 8. TCR CDR3 regions were amplified from genomic DNA by multiplex PCR using the deep immunoSEQ assay. Extracted genomic DNA from each cell subset was distributed evenly across all wells of several immunoSEQ 96-well plates, and each plate was treated as a replicate. Each replicate PCR for sorted subsets received around 200 ng genomic DNA, equal to roughly 30,000 T cell genomes. The purified libraries were quantified using a Qubit 3.0 fluorometer, sized with a Bioanalyzer 2100, and then quantified again using the KAPA Library Quantification kit. Each immunoSEQ 96-well plate was sequenced on its own single-read 150-cycle Illumina NextSeq 550 flow cell. Per the source publication's procedure: Because the immunoSEQ output held only junctional sequences and lacked quality scores, the filtering could not match the filtering applied to full-length reads. To assign V/J genes and CDR3, sequences were annotated against IMGT germline references using PyIR, a Python wrapper for IgBLAST v1.9. Any read was removed if the V/J assignment was weak (E-value above 1e-6), the CDR3 was missing, or the read contained stop codons, out-of-frame junctions, or ambiguous translated residues. A V3J clonotype was defined by an identical inferred V gene, J gene, and CDR3 amino acid sequence. To compute the percentage overlap between repertoires, the number of shared unique clonotypes was divided by the size of the smaller repertoire. RTK rarefaction, the Chao1 estimator, and Recon v2.1 estimates of unobserved clonotypes were used to assess repertoire richness. Generation probabilities for all TCRbeta clonotypes obtained by the gDNA method from four donors were computed using OLGA. TCRdb provides this immuneACCESS table in a form limited to in-frame rearrangements. Some clones are lacking; in checked studies, under half of them reflect an unresolved V gene, and why the rest are absent is not known. V and J calls and clone size are copied from that table; D and trimming were computed from the DNA. The sample yields about 2.1 million clones; around 93% were counted once. Around 1.7% of the sample goes to the ten largest clones.

As for this clone: Its antigen remains undetermined. No much larger clone exists at a distance of one base, and base qualities are not known.

This TCR derives from a man aged 18-30 years in good health. Some clones in this sample may be carry-over from other donors' samples. This chain is built from TRBV19 and TRBJ2-3; the junction holds 11 bases that match TRBD2. The sample comprised naive CD8+ T cells from PBMCs. Read against the paper, the sample's cell subset or site label means: CD45RA+CCR7+. Read as DNA, the sequence is TGTGCCAGTAGCTACCTTCGGACTAGCGGGACAGATACGCAGTATTTT. The translation is CASSYLRTSGTDTQYF.